The rows below give T cell receptor beta chains drawn from one sample of a study of identical twins. MiXCR was run by TCRdb on the 5' RACE reads, yielding one entry per CDR3 protein. The data show more than 350,000 distinct CDR3 sequences, with around 9% seen just once and approximately 9.3% held by the top ten. The material sequenced was naive T cells sorted from blood. The source is a woman in her 50s in good health. The CDR3 runs from the conserved cysteine through the conserved F or W. Each record gives: CDR3 DNA, CDR3 protein, CDR3 length, D gene, clone size, J gene, V gene. A D gene is named only where the DNA matches it firmly. A row's size may be missing; if present it is once, few, many or a size class.

DNA: TGTGCCAGCTCACCTTTGACAGGGGAGAATTCACCCCTCCACTTT
CDR3: CASSPLTGENSPLHF
length: 15
D: TRBD1
size: -
J: TRBJ1-6
V: TRBV18

DNA: TGTGCCAGCAGCCAAGGGCCCTACGAGCAGTACTTC
CDR3: CASSQGPYEQYF
length: 12
D: -
size: many
J: TRBJ2-7
V: TRBV3-1

DNA: TGTGCCAGCACCCTGACGACAGGGGGCTGGGATAGCAATCAGCCCCAGCATTTT
CDR3: CASTLTTGGWDSNQPQHF
length: 18
D: TRBD1
size: many
J: TRBJ1-5
V: TRBV12-3/TRBV12-4

DNA: TGTGCCAGCAGCTTCCCCTGGAGCCGAATTAGGGATACGCAGTATTTT
CDR3: CASSFPWSRIRDTQYF
length: 16
D: -
size: few
J: TRBJ2-3
V: TRBV11-2

DNA: TGTGCCAGCAGCGAGCGGACTAGCGGGAATGAGCAGTTCTTC
CDR3: CASSERTSGNEQFF
length: 14
D: TRBD2
size: few
J: TRBJ2-1
V: TRBV2

DNA: TGTGCCACCAGTGATCCCAGACAGGGGCTATTCGCGAACACCGGGGAGCTGTTTTTT
CDR3: CATSDPRQGLFANTGELFF
length: 19
D: TRBD1
size: once
J: TRBJ2-2
V: TRBV24-1

DNA: TGTGCCAGTAGTATTGGGACAGGGGGCGGCCAGCCCCAGCATTTT
CDR3: CASSIGTGGGQPQHF
length: 15
D: TRBD1
size: -
J: TRBJ1-5
V: TRBV19

DNA: TGTGCCAGCAGTTCTACGACTAGCGGGAGGGGTGAGACCCAGTACTTC
CDR3: CASSSTTSGRGETQYF
length: 16
D: TRBD2
size: once
J: TRBJ2-5
V: TRBV27

DNA: TGCAGTGCGGACCGGGACGGAGATGAAAAACTGTTTTTT
CDR3: CSADRDGDEKLFF
length: 13
D: -
size: many
J: TRBJ1-4
V: TRBV20-1

DNA: TGTGCCAGCAGTGGACCTTTGGGCAATCAGCCCCAGCATTTT
CDR3: CASSGPLGNQPQHF
length: 14
D: -
size: -
J: TRBJ1-5
V: TRBV27

DNA: TGCAGTGCTACACAGGGGTGGGATGATCAGCCCCAGCATTTT
CDR3: CSATQGWDDQPQHF
length: 14
D: TRBD1
size: few
J: TRBJ1-5
V: TRBV20-1

DNA: TGTGCCACCAGCGCGCTCCTAGCGGGTCCAAATACGCAGTATTTT
CDR3: CATSALLAGPNTQYF
length: 15
D: TRBD2
size: few
J: TRBJ2-3
V: TRBV24-1

DNA: TGTGCCAGCACGACGGGACTTAGCACAGATACGCAGTATTTT
CDR3: CASTTGLSTDTQYF
length: 14
D: -
size: -
J: TRBJ2-3
V: TRBV12-3/TRBV12-4

DNA: TGCGCCAGCAGCCAAGATGGGGGCTCCTACGAGCAGTACTTC
CDR3: CASSQDGGSYEQYF
length: 14
D: -
size: -
J: TRBJ2-7
V: TRBV4-1

DNA: TGCGCCAGCAGCTCGCGCCTACGGACCAGGGTTCCTGGCTCGCCTGAAGCTTTCTTT
CDR3: CASSSRLRTRVPGSPEAFF
length: 19
D: -
size: many
J: TRBJ1-1
V: TRBV5-1

DNA: TGTGCTAGTGGTTTGGTGGGACAGTACGAGCAGTACTTC
CDR3: CASGLVGQYEQYF
length: 13
D: TRBD1
size: few
J: TRBJ2-7
V: TRBV12-5

DNA: TGCAGTGCAACCCAGACAGGACCAGATACGCAGTATTTT
CDR3: CSATQTGPDTQYF
length: 13
D: -
size: few
J: TRBJ2-3
V: TRBV20-1

DNA: TGCGCCAGCAGATTTGTAGCGGGAGCGGACACCGGGGAGCTGTTTTTT
CDR3: CASRFVAGADTGELFF
length: 16
D: TRBD2
size: few
J: TRBJ2-2
V: TRBV5-1

DNA: TGTGCCAGCAGTTCGGGGACTGTCCAAGAGACCCAGTACTTC
CDR3: CASSSGTVQETQYF
length: 14
D: -
size: -
J: TRBJ2-5
V: TRBV12-3/TRBV12-4

DNA: TGTGCCAGCAGCGTAGAAATGGCGAACACCGGGGAGCTGTTTTTT
CDR3: CASSVEMANTGELFF
length: 15
D: -
size: once
J: TRBJ2-2
V: TRBV9

DNA: TGCAGCGTTGCTTCTACCGGGACAGGGAATCAGCCCCAGCATTTT
CDR3: CSVASTGTGNQPQHF
length: 15
D: TRBD1
size: few
J: TRBJ1-5
V: TRBV29-1

DNA: TGTGCCAGCTCACCACTCACAGGGCCATTATCCTACGAGCAGTACTTC
CDR3: CASSPLTGPLSYEQYF
length: 16
D: -
size: -
J: TRBJ2-7
V: TRBV18

DNA: TGTGCCAGCAGTTTCCCCGGACTAGCGGGAGGTCGAGAGACCCAGTACTTC
CDR3: CASSFPGLAGGRETQYF
length: 17
D: TRBD2
size: -
J: TRBJ2-5
V: TRBV6-2/TRBV6-3

DNA: TGTGCCAGCAGCTGGGGACAGATGAACACCGGGGAGCTGTTTTTT
CDR3: CASSWGQMNTGELFF
length: 15
D: TRBD1
size: few
J: TRBJ2-2
V: TRBV9